Listed here are 28 T cell receptor beta chains from one sample, sequenced in a study of human T cells and chemical hapten exposure. The time point: pre-sensitization, week 0. The treatment here: therapeutic diphenylcyclopropenone sensitization with weekly scalp DPC. Each CDR3 protein is one row after TCRdb ran MiXCR on the RACE reads. The sample lists approximately 79,000 distinct CDR3 sequences, 8.5% occurring once. This sample comprised whole blood, obtained in connection with sensitization to the hapten diphenylcyclopropenone (DPC). The source of these receptors is a man aged 35 to 55 with alopecia areata. Some clones in this sample may be carry-over from other donors' samples.

This clonotype was detected only a few times. This sequence joins TRBV19 and TRBJ1-5; D is unresolved. The V and J ends lost 3 bases and 3 bases respectively, with 12 bases between them. Germline lookup yields CDR1 LNHDA and CDR2 SQIVND (reference sequence). The CDR3 runs 15 residues. The CDR3 spells CASSIGRRDNQPQHF. The CDR3 nucleotides are TGTGCCAGTAGTATTGGACGACGGGACAATCAGCCCCAGCATTTT.

In its sample, this clonotype was seen a few times. This chain links TRBV7-9 with TRBJ2-1, with 8 positions matching TRBD2. Trimming cost V 3 bases and J 4 bases; bases outside gene matches: 11. Germline-derived CDR1 and CDR2 are SEHNR and FQNEAQ (reference sequence). This CDR3 is built from 17 residues. This CDR3 is CASSLWGAGGVYNEQFF. The CDR3 nucleotides are TGTGCCAGCAGCTTGTGGGGGGCGGGAGGAGTTTACAATGAGCAGTTCTTC.

This clonotype has ten or more counts. V gene TRBV27 combines with J gene TRBJ1-6; unclear D gene. V lost 3 bases and J 11 bases, leaving 17 bases between the germline ends. CDR3 length equals 15 residues. Germline CDR1 reads MNHEY; CDR2 reads SMNVEV (reference sequence). CDR3 region: CASSFRESRSAPLHF. The DNA of the CDR3 is TGTGCCAGCAGTTTCCGGGAGTCCAGATCGGCACCCCTCCACTTT.

There are many counts of this clonotype. The chain carries TRBV5-1 and TRBJ2-3; D is ambiguous. The CDR3 spans 14 residues. Trimming pared 1 base from V and 1 base from J, leaving 7 bases between. Per germline, CDR1 SGHRS and CDR2 YFSETQ. In DNA, the CDR3 is TGCGCCAGCAGCTTGTCCGGCGGCACAGATACGCAGTATTTT. Translation: CASSLSGGTDTQYF.

This clonotype was counted many times. V and J are TRBV20-1 and TRBJ2-1, with 13 nucleotides matching TRBD2. The junction had 2 bases not matched to a gene; V was cut back by 5 bases and J by 7 bases. There are 13 residues in the CDR3. The germline V gene has CDR1 DFQATT and CDR2 SNEGSKA (reference sequence). CDR3 sequence reads: CSAEGLAGNEQFF. CDR3 sequence (DNA): TGCAGTGCTGAGGGACTAGCGGGAAATGAGCAGTTCTTC.

This clonotype came up many times. The J gene is TRBJ1-5, the V gene TRBV5-1; D unclear. Trimming removed 0 bases at V and 4 bases at J, with 5 bases between. Germline values: CDR1 SGHRS, CDR2 YFSETQ. The CDR3 is 13 amino acids. Written as DNA, the CDR3 is TGCGCCAGCAGCTTGGCCGAGAATCAGCCCCAGCATTTT. Translated: CASSLAENQPQHF.

This rearrangement joins TRBV7-6 to TRBJ2-5, with D uncertain. Deletions cut 5 bases from V and 7 bases from J, with 14 bases between. The CDR3 has 13 residues. Germline values: CDR1 SGHVS, CDR2 FNYEAQ. The CDR3 sequence: CASSRDSLLTQYF. The CDR3, as DNA: TGTGCCAGCAGCAGAGACTCCCTTTTGACCCAGTACTTC.

This clonotype occurred a few times. This chain connects TRBV6-5 to TRBJ2-1; D not certain. The CDR3 runs to 14 residues. Trimming took off 2 bases at V and 2 bases at J, with 7 bases between the two ends. The germline CDR1 and CDR2 sequences are MNHEY and SVGAGI. CDR3 nucleotides: TGTGCCAGCAGTTACAGCCAGGCCTACAATGAGCAGTTCTTC. Its translation is CASSYSQAYNEQFF.

The chain carries TRBV9 and TRBJ2-2; D is unresolved. The CDR3 consists of 14 residues. V was clipped by 0 bases and J by 6 bases, with 9 bases between them. CDR1 is SGDLS and CDR2 is YYNGEE in the germline V gene. In nucleotides, the CDR3 is TGTGCCAGCAGCGTAGGACGCCCCCCCGGGGAGCTGTTTTTT. It specifies CASSVGRPPGELFF.

This clonotype has a count of ten or more. V is TRBV30 and J is TRBJ1-2, with D hard to call. Looked up from germline, CDR1 is GTSNPN and CDR2 is SVGIG (reference sequence). The length of the CDR3 is 10 residues. Deletions cut 3 bases from V and 7 bases from J, with 6 bases between. Here the CDR3 DNA reads TGTGCCTGGAGACGAGGTGGCTACACCTTC. Protein: CAWRRGGYTF.

The chain employs TRBV25-1 and TRBJ2-6, with D hard to call. The CDR3 has 14 residues. From germline, CDR1 is MGHDK and CDR2 SYGVNS. V was shortened by 2 bases and J by 7 bases, with 9 bases between the two germline ends. The CDR3 sequence is CASSESRLANVLTF. In DNA, the CDR3 is TGTGCCAGCAGTGAAAGCAGATTAGCCAACGTCCTGACTTTC.

This clonotype was recorded at least ten times. The chain links TRBV12-3 or TRBV12-4 to TRBJ2-3; D remains unclear. The V gene lost 6 bases and the J gene lost 4 bases, with 8 bases spanning the gap. CDR3 length: 12 residues. The CDR3 DNA reads TGTGCCAGCAGCCTCTTCGCAGATACGCAGTATTTT. Protein: CASSLFADTQYF.

The chain joins TRBV25-1 to TRBJ1-1; D is uncertain. Trimming left V 4 bases short and J 2 bases short, with 8 bases between. This CDR3 is 13 amino acids long. From germline, CDR1 is MGHDK and CDR2 SYGVNS. The CDR3 spells CASSVAGNTEAFF. DNA for the CDR3: TGTGCCAGCAGTGTGGCAGGAAACACTGAAGCTTTCTTT.

There are many counts of this clonotype. In nucleotides, the CDR3 is TGTGCCAGCAGACCGAAAACAGGGCGGGGGACTGAAGCTTTCTTT. Its protein is CASRPKTGRGTEAFF. This chain joins TRBV28 and TRBJ1-1, with TRBD1 as a possible D gene (6 bases). V lost 6 bases, J lost 5 bases, and 19 bases lay in between. The CDR3 extends over 15 amino acids. The V gene's germline CDR1 is MDHEN and CDR2 SYDVKM.

V usage is TRBV14 and J usage is TRBJ2-5; D unclear. Trimming took 2 bases from V and 1 from J, leaving 5 bases between them. This CDR3 is 13 amino acids long. Germline V CDR1 and CDR2: SGHDN, FVKESK. The CDR3 region is CASSQNSQETQYF. The CDR3 region has the DNA TGTGCCAGCAGCCAAAATAGCCAAGAGACCCAGTACTTC.

This clonotype was recorded at least ten times. The chain combines TRBV4-2 with TRBJ1-1; tentatively, D is TRBD1 (5 bases). Germline V gives CDR1 LGHNA, CDR2 YNFKEQ. The CDR3 is 12 residues long. The ends were cut back, 8 bases at V and 4 bases at J, with 11 bases in the middle. The CDR3: CASRGVGTEAFF. The CDR3 nucleotides are TGTGCCAGCCGAGGGGTTGGCACTGAAGCTTTCTTT.

This clonotype has ten or more counts. The rearrangement links TRBV7-2 to TRBJ2-5; 7 bases align to TRBD2. V was clipped by 3 bases and J by 4 bases; unmatched bases: 5. Germline lookup yields CDR1 SGHTA and CDR2 FQGNSA. The CDR3 totals 14 residues. CDR3 sequence reads: CASSFQGGRETQYF. The CDR3 coding sequence is TGTGCCAGCAGCTTTCAGGGAGGGCGAGAGACCCAGTACTTC. Full variable domain (rest looked up from reference TRBV7-2 and TRBJ2-5): GAGVSQSPSNKVTEKGKDVELRCDPISGHTALYWYRQSLGQGLEFLIYFQGNSAPDKSGLPSDRFSAERTGGSVSTLTIQRTQQEDSAVYLCASSFQGGRETQYFGPGTRLLVL.

This clonotype has ten or more counts. The chain links TRBV20-1 to TRBJ1-1; the match to TRBD1 covers 11 bases. V lost 6 bases to trimming and J lost 4 bases; unmatched junction nucleotides: 4. This CDR3 contains 13 residues. The germline CDR1 and CDR2 sequences are DFQATT and SNEGSKA (reference sequence). Here the CDR3 reads CSAPGQGGTEAFF. CDR3 nucleotides: TGCAGTGCCCCGGGACAGGGGGGCACTGAAGCTTTCTTT.

This clonotype occurred a few times. V is TRBV12-3 or TRBV12-4 and J is TRBJ1-5, with a possible D match to TRBD1 (6 bases). The V gene lost 4 bases and the J gene lost 2 bases, with 12 bases spanning the gap. CDR3 size: 15 residues. The CDR3 coding sequence is TGTGCCAGCAGTTCAGGGGCTGGAGGCAATCAGCCCCAGCATTTT. Protein product: CASSSGAGGNQPQHF.

V gene TRBV7-2 combines with J gene TRBJ2-1, with D possibly being TRBD1 (5 bases). The ends were cut back, 2 bases at V and 9 bases at J, with 8 bases in the middle. The length of the CDR3 is 12 residues. Germline-derived CDR1 and CDR2 are SGHTA and FQGNSA. CDR3 coding DNA: TGTGCCAGCAGCTTACAGGGCGCTGAGCAGTTCTTC. Protein product: CASSLQGAEQFF.

This clonotype was counted a few times. The CDR3 loop is CAWTRGGSSYEQYF. The CDR3 DNA reads as TGTGCCTGGACCCGAGGGGGTTCCTCCTACGAGCAGTACTTC. The chain has TRBV30 and TRBJ2-7, with a possible D match to TRBD1 (6 bases). The CDR3 length is 14 residues. The germline CDR1 and CDR2 sequences are GTSNPN and SVGIG (reference sequence). Trimming took 4 bases from V and 0 from J, leaving 13 bases between them.

This clonotype was seen once. This chain links TRBV24-1 with TRBJ2-2, with D possibly TRBD1 on 6 matching bases. Germline loops: CDR1 KGHDR, CDR2 SFDVKD. Between the trimmed V and J ends, which lost 5 bases and 1 base, there was a span of 28 bases. The CDR3 has 21 residues. The CDR3 region has the DNA TGTGCCACCAGTGCTCTCTTGGGGGCCGGAACCAGCGCTGTGAACACCGGGGAGCTGTTTTTT. Protein sequence: CATSALLGAGTSAVNTGELFF.

This clonotype was counted at least ten times. The V gene is TRBV4-2, the J gene TRBJ2-3; a possible D gene is TRBD2 (5 bases). The V end lost 0 bases, the J end lost 8 bases, and 12 bases lay between the germline ends. From germline, CDR1 is LGHNA and CDR2 YNFKEQ. The CDR3 covers 14 residues. CDR3 in DNA: TGTGCCAGCAGCCAAGATCGAGGGATCGGTACGCAGTATTTT. It codes for CASSQDRGIGTQYF.

This chain connects TRBV20-1 to TRBJ2-1; TRBD2 matches 13 bases. V was clipped by 1 base and J by 7 bases; unmatched bases: 7. Per germline, CDR1 DFQATT and CDR2 SNEGSKA (reference sequence). The CDR3 runs to 16 residues. The CDR3, as DNA: TGCAGTGCTAGAGGTACTACTAGCGGGAGGGTGAATGAGCAGTTCTTC. Its protein is CSARGTTSGRVNEQFF.

For this clonotype: With a much larger clone just one base away, this may be a read error. J is TRBJ1-2 and V is TRBV7-6; 11 positions match TRBD1. The CDR3 has 17 amino acids. The J segment lost 6 bases and the V segment lost 1 base, leaving 10 bases of the junction unmatched. The germline gives CDR1 SGHVS, CDR2 FNYEAQ. The CDR3 DNA sequence: TGTGCCAGCAGCTTAGTCGGACCGGGACAGGGGGGGAATGGCTACACCTTC. Protein: CASSLVGPGQGGNGYTF. Full variable domain (remainder filled in from reference TRBV7-6 and TRBJ1-2): GAGVSQSPRYKVTKRGQDVALRCDPISGHVSLYWYRQALGQGPEFLTYFNYEAQQDKSGLPNDRFSAERPEGSISTLTIQRTEQRDSAMYRCASSLVGPGQGGNGYTFGSGTRLTVV.

The chain is built from TRBV18 and TRBJ2-6; no clear D gene. V was trimmed by 3 bases and J by 3 bases, leaving 0 bases between them. Germline V gene data show CDR1 as KGHSH and CDR2 as LQKENI. There are 12 residues in the CDR3. DNA of the CDR3: TGTGCCAGCTCACCTGGGGCCAACGTCCTGACTTTC. Protein: CASSPGANVLTF.

This chain joins TRBV4-3 and TRBJ1-4; 9 bases are a match to TRBD1. V gave up 0 bases and J gave up 6 bases; unmatched junction bases: 5. CDR3 size: 16 residues. CDR1 is LGHNA and CDR2 is YSLEER in the germline V gene. The CDR3 DNA sequence: TGCGCCAGCAGCCAAGAAACAGGGGGCCACGATGAAAAACTGTTTTTT. This sequence encodes CASSQETGGHDEKLFF.

This clonotype was seen at least ten times. The V and J genes are TRBV30 and TRBJ1-5, with a tentative D call TRBD1 (6 bases). CDR1 and CDR2 (germline): GTSNPN, SVGIG (reference sequence). The CDR3 spans 13 residues. V was cut by 2 bases and J by 9 bases, with 14 bases left in between. CDR3 in amino acids: CAWSPGGRGPQHF. The CDR3 DNA is TGTGCCTGGAGTCCCGGGGGCCGGGGGCCCCAGCATTTT.